What follows is one T cell receptor (beta chain) and its context. TCRdb fed the 5' RACE reads into MiXCR, producing one record per CDR3 protein. The sample lists some 71,000 distinct CDR3 sequences, more than 8.5% seen once, with 15% in the top ten. This specimen belongs to a study of early T cells in non-severe SARS-CoV-2 infection. The CDR3 spans 13 residues. V lost 2 bases to trimming and J lost 8 bases, with 9 bases between them. From germline, CDR1 is MNHEY and CDR2 SVGAGI. This rearrangement joins TRBV6-5 to TRBJ1-4; possibly TRBD1 for D (5 bases). The TCR comes from an adult who was a healthcare worker with PCR-confirmed SARS-CoV-2 infection or an uninfected control (not recorded which). Source: whole blood, taken at baseline. The CDR3 region has the DNA TGTGCCAGCAGTTACGGGGAGGGGGAAAAACTGTTTTTT. Translated: CASSYGEGEKLFF.